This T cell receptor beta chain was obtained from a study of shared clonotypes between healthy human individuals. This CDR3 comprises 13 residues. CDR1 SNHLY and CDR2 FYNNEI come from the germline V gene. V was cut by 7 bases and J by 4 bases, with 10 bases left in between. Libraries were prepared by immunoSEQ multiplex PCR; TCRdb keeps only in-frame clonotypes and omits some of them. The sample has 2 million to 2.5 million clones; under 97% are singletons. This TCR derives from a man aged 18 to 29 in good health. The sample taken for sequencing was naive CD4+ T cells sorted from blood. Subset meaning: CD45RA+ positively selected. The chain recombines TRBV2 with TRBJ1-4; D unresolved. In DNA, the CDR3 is TGTGCCAGCACCTTGGATTATAATGAAAAACTGTTTTTT. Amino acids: CASTLDYNEKLFF.